The 10 T cell receptor beta chains given below trace back to one sample, sequenced in a study of cytomegalovirus exposure and HLA in healthy donors. In the PCR, 60 Vbeta and 13 Jbeta primers were used. Clones were sequenced by immunoSEQ multiplex PCR, and TCRdb holds only the in-frame ones, with some missing. Of about 300,000 clones in the sample, more than 80% are singletons; the top ten hold around 4.2%. Sequencing used PBMCs. The receptor source for this set is a middle-aged man in good health and CMV-seropositive.

This chain connects TRBV11-2 to TRBJ1-4; 9 bases map to TRBD1. The trim removed 5 bases at V and 3 bases at J, leaving 7 bases unmatched. The CDR3 contains 16 residues. Germline assignment: CDR1 SGHAT and CDR2 FQNNGV. CDR3: CASSPLDRGANEKLFF. The CDR3 region has the DNA TGTGCCAGCAGCCCCTTGGACAGGGGAGCTAATGAAAAACTGTTTTTT. Full variable domain (remainder filled in from reference TRBV11-2 and TRBJ1-4): EAGVAQSPRYKIIEKRQSVAFWCNPISGHATLYWYQQILGQGPKLLIQFQNNGVVDDSQLPKDRFSAERLKGVDSTLKIQPAKLEDSAVYLCASSPLDRGANEKLFFGSGTQLSVL.

The gene calls are TRBV9 and TRBJ2-7, with TRBD2 identical over 7 bases. CDR3 length: 15 amino acids. CDR1 and CDR2 from the germline V gene are SGDLS and YYNGEE. The ends lost 0 bases at V and 5 bases at J; junction bases unmatched: 8. CDR3 loop: CASSVVGGFGDEQYF. The CDR3 DNA reads TGTGCCAGCAGCGTAGTGGGGGGGTTCGGTGACGAGCAGTACTTC.

A word on this clone: The same CDR3 arises from other DNA sequences in this sample as well. V and J are TRBV11-3 and TRBJ2-1; D is perhaps TRBD1 (5 bases). V lost 1 base, J lost 5 bases, and 6 bases lay in between. The V gene's germline CDR1 is SGHNT and CDR2 YENEEA. The CDR3 has 13 amino acids. The CDR3 DNA follows: TGTGCCAGCAGCTTAGCAGGGAACAATGAGCAGTTCTTC. Encoded protein: CASSLAGNNEQFF.

The chain combines TRBV5-1 with TRBJ1-4, with D tentatively TRBD1 (6 bases). The CDR3 length is 14 residues. Trimming cost V 4 bases and J 4 bases, with 11 bases left between them. Germline V lookup: CDR1 SGHRS, CDR2 YFSETQ. This chain's CDR3 is CASSAGQLNEKLFF. In DNA form, the CDR3 reads TGCGCCAGCAGCGCCGGACAGCTTAATGAAAAACTGTTTTTT.

The chain couples TRBV7-9 to TRBJ2-3; D remains unclear. Germline assignment: CDR1 SEHNR and CDR2 FQNEAQ (reference sequence). CDR3 length equals 11 residues. Trimming pared 8 bases from V and 5 bases from J, leaving 8 bases between. The CDR3 reads CASERRDTQYF. The CDR3 nucleotides are TGTGCCAGCGAGAGAAGAGATACGCAGTATTTT.

DNA of the CDR3: TGTGCCAGCAGCTTTGGGGGGACGGGCACCTACGAGCAGTACTTC. Its translation is CASSFGGTGTYEQYF. The chain recombines TRBV5-5 with TRBJ2-7; a possible D gene is TRBD2 (6 bases). The germline gives CDR1 SGHKS, CDR2 YYEKEE (reference sequence). V shed 2 bases and J shed 2 bases, with 14 bases lying between them. This CDR3 is 15 amino acids long.

This chain joins TRBV7-2 and TRBJ2-3; weak D call: TRBD2 (6 bases). CDR1 SGHTA and CDR2 FQGNSA come from the germline V gene. The V end was cut by 5 bases, the J end by 1 base, with 13 bases between. The CDR3 has 15 amino acids. This chain's CDR3 is CASSRPGRRTDTQYF. The CDR3 DNA is TGTGCCAGCAGCCGGCCGGGGAGGCGCACAGATACGCAGTATTTT.

This clone came up once. This CDR3 is also generated by other DNA sequences in the sample. V and J are TRBV5-1 and TRBJ1-5; TRBD1 aligns across 8 bases. The CDR3 covers 14 residues. Trimming at V came to 4 bases and at J to 6 bases, leaving 6 bases not matched to a gene. Germline CDR1 SGHRS, CDR2 YFSETQ. The CDR3 is CASSPGQGGQPQHF. The CDR3, as DNA: TGCGCCAGCAGCCCCGGACAGGGTGGTCAGCCCCAGCATTTT.

V gene TRBV4-1 combines with J gene TRBJ2-7, with D possibly TRBD2 on 7 matching bases. The CDR3 has 17 amino acids. CDR1 is MGHRA and CDR2 is YSYEKL in the germline V gene. V lost 1 base and J 6 bases, leaving 22 bases between the germline ends. The DNA for the CDR3 is TGCGCCAGCAGCCAAGTGAAGGCCGGGGGGCAGCCGGCCGAGCAGTACTTC. It codes for CASSQVKAGGQPAEQYF.

V gene TRBV6-1 combines with J gene TRBJ1-5; the match to TRBD1 covers 8 bases. Germline CDR1 reads MNHNS; CDR2 reads SASEGT. The J segment lost 0 bases and the V segment lost 6 bases, leaving 4 bases of the junction unmatched. The CDR3 has 15 residues. The CDR3 nucleotides are TGTGCCAGCAGAGGGGACAGGTTTAGCAATCAGCCCCAGCATTTT. Its protein product is CASRGDRFSNQPQHF.